This T cell receptor (beta chain) was captured by sequencing in a study of CD8 T cells in ankylosing spondylitis. Overall study findings and caveats: Ankylosing spondylitis blood appeared to be characterized by a TCR beta motif of about eight highly homologous variants.

In its sample, this clonotype was seen many times. Its antigen is not known. Germline V CDR1 and CDR2: DFQATT, SNEGSKA (reference sequence). With 5 bases removed from V and 2 bases from J, the gap between germline ends came to 6 bases. The length of the CDR3 is 11 residues. Each CDR3 protein gets one entry after TCRdb re-called the 5' RACE reads with MiXCR. The table records a few hundred thousand distinct CDR3 sequences, more than 20% of them present only once. V and J are TRBV20-1 and TRBJ1-1; D uncertain. This sequence originates from a male donor with ankylosing spondylitis. Specimen: blood, either unsorted or a sorted T cell fraction (not recorded which). This chain's CDR3 is CSAEGNTEAFF. For the CDR3, the DNA is TGCAGTGCTGAGGGAAACACTGAAGCTTTCTTT.